The clone carrying this T cell receptor beta chain was seen a few times. The data belong to a study of blood T cell repertoires in COVID-19. Turning to the study itself: COVID-19 samples from acute and convalescent phases originated in the United States, Italy and Spain. T cells, B-cell-depleted T cells, or PBMCs supplied cDNA or gDNA.

Germline CDR1 and CDR2: LNHDA and SQIVND (reference sequence). The CDR3 is 11 amino acids. Trimming took off 10 bases at V and 5 bases at J, with 11 bases between the two ends. Original methodology: Amplification of reference gene primers provided the estimated nucleated cell counts. Only in-frame clones appear in the TCRdb table, and some are missing; sequencing was by immunoSEQ multiplex PCR. The V and J calls and clone size were taken over from that table, and D and trimming were inferred from the DNA. The profile covers roughly 200,000 clones, with around 85% appearing a single time and 7.5% to 9.5% taken by the ten largest.

Material: peripheral blood. The chain combines TRBV19 with TRBJ1-1; no firm D call. This clonotype originated in a woman between 55 and 75 years old with acute or convalescent COVID-19. CDR3 nucleotide sequence: TGTGCCACCCGGAGGGCAACTGAAGCTTTCTTT. This gives the protein CATRRATEAFF.